The source of this TCR beta chain is a study of CD8+CD57+ T cells in acquired aplastic anemia. Study-level findings and limits: The study found no significant CD8+ Simpson's diversity difference between patients and controls.

The CDR3 length is 15 residues. Germline CDR1 reads LGHDT; CDR2 reads YNNKEL (reference sequence). V was pared by 5 bases and J by 4 bases, with 15 bases between. On this clonotype itself: The target antigen is unknown.

Patients selected for sequencing had displayed CD8+CD57+ cell expansion by flow cytometry. As a group, the patients uniformly had severe acquired aplastic anemia. Blood was sampled before the patients had received any therapy. TCR beta VDJ and CDR3 were profiled, and genomic DNA was the template. MiXCR was run by TCRdb on the reads, yielding one entry per CDR3 protein. The sample includes 90,000 to 150,000 distinct CDR3 sequences, about 50% seen only once; the top ten take around 29%. Sequenced material: sorted CD4+, CD8+, or CD8+CD57+ T cells (not recorded which) from PBMCs. The origin of this receptor is a human donor with aplastic anemia. The chain uses TRBV3-1 and TRBJ2-1; TRBD1 is a possible D gene (5 bases). The CDR3 region is CASSDTGKGYNEQFF. In nucleotides, the CDR3 is TGTGCCAGCAGCGATACTGGCAAGGGGTACAATGAGCAGTTCTTC.